A single sample gave rise to the 27 T cell receptor beta chains below, sequenced in a study of prognosis after radiotherapy for stage I lung cancer (dated by TCRdb to about 2021). Sequenced using an Illumina HiSeq 3000. Two rounds of multiplex PCR on genomic DNA were used to amplify the TCR beta CDR3 region. In the first round of PCR, primers specific to each TRBV and TRBJ gene were used, and the primer sequences are filed in Chinese patent CN105087789A. TCRdb reworked the public reads: Q25 trimming with fastp, MiXCR clone assembly, productive beta chains retained. Rows matching on CDR3 protein sequence are summarized as one entry with the most common DNA and genes. The sample records roughly 15,000 distinct CDR3 sequences, approximately 15% of which are singletons. The ten largest clones capture 38% of the sample. The material sequenced was PBMCs, taken before or after stereotactic body radiation therapy (not recorded which). These TCRs come from a donor aged 50 or older with non-small cell lung cancer.

The chain recombines TRBV5-5 with TRBJ1-2; D is unclear. Germline CDR1 is SGHKS and CDR2 is YYEKEE (reference sequence). This CDR3 comprises 15 residues. V was cut by 0 bases and J by 1 base, with 10 bases left in between. CDR3 protein: CASSLGGLLNYGYTF. The CDR3 DNA reads as TGTGCCAGCAGCTTGGGCGGGTTGCTTAACTATGGCTACACCTTC.

This chain links TRBV15 with TRBJ1-4, with 7 bases matching TRBD1. Trimming took 2 bases from V and 5 from J; bases not matched to a gene: 8. The germline gives CDR1 LNHNV, CDR2 YYDKDF (reference sequence). The CDR3 has 16 residues. The DNA of the CDR3 is TGTGCCACCAGCAGATCTCGACAGGGAATCAATGAAAAACTGTTTTTT. Encoded protein: CATSRSRQGINEKLFF.

In the case of this clonotype: It differs at one base from a far larger clone, so likely a read error. This chain links TRBV6-4 with TRBJ2-3; tentatively, D is TRBD2 (6 bases). Germline values: CDR1 MRHNA, CDR2 SNTAGT. This CDR3 has 15 amino acids. The CDR3 spells CASSDWRGLGDTQCF. The CDR3 bases are TGTGCCAGCAGTGATTGGCGGGGCCTTGGAGATACGCAGTGTTTT.

This clonotype occurred many times. The chain links TRBV28 to TRBJ2-7, with 7 bases fitting TRBD1. The CDR3 runs 13 residues. The V and J ends lost 6 bases and 3 bases, in that order; junction bases with no gene match: 5. In germline, CDR1 is MDHEN, CDR2 SYDVKM. CDR3 in amino acids: CASSTGQHYEQYF. CDR3 nucleotides: TGTGCCAGCAGCACGGGACAGCACTACGAGCAGTACTTC.

Many counts were recorded for this clonotype. V gene TRBV7-3 combines with J gene TRBJ2-1; D gene uncertain. Germline V lookup: CDR1 SGHTA, CDR2 FQGTGA. V dropped 2 bases and J dropped 0 bases, with 5 bases sitting between them. This CDR3 comprises 14 residues. CDR3 sequence: CASSLFDSYNEQFF. CDR3 coding DNA: TGTGCCAGCAGCTTATTCGACTCCTACAATGAGCAGTTCTTC.

Comments on this clonotype: A far larger clone lies a single base away; this is likely a read error. V and J are TRBV24-1 and TRBJ2-1; D uncertain. TRBJ2-5 explains the end of the DNA better; the J call may be wrong. CDR1 is KGHDR, CDR2 SFDVKD, per germline. The CDR3 runs 16 residues. CDR3 DNA: TGTGCCACCAGTGATTTGCAAGTAACCTCCGGAGAGACCCAGTACTTC. Residues: CATSDLQVTSGETQYF.

With respect to this clonotype: A read error is the likely source, as a far larger clone sits one nucleotide away. The chain employs TRBV7-9 and TRBJ2-5; 9 bases match TRBD2. V lost 5 bases, J lost 5 bases, and 9 bases stayed unmatched. The CDR3 length is 15 residues. From germline, CDR1 is SEHNR and CDR2 FQNEAQ (reference sequence). The CDR3 sequence is CASSLGGTSHETQYF. Here the CDR3 DNA reads TGTGCCAGCAGCCTGGGCGGGACTAGCCACGAGACCCAGTACTTC.

This clonotype appeared many times. The chain employs TRBV19 and TRBJ1-2; no clear D gene. In germline, CDR1 is LNHDA, CDR2 SQIVND (reference sequence). Between the trimmed V and J ends, which lost 0 bases and 4 bases, there was a span of 9 bases. The length of the CDR3 is 14 residues. CDR3 in DNA: TGTGCCAGTAGTATAGAGGCCGGGCCCTATGGCTACACCTTC. Protein: CASSIEAGPYGYTF.

This clonotype was observed at least ten times. The genes are TRBV6-2 or TRBV6-3 and TRBJ1-1; 7 nucleotides line up with TRBD1. Looked up from germline, CDR1 is MNHEY and CDR2 is SVGEGT. The CDR3 is made up of 16 amino acids. Germline trimming cut 2 bases from V and 5 bases from J; bases unmatched to any gene: 11. This CDR3 is CASSYPKNDRATEAFF. DNA for the CDR3: TGTGCCAGCAGTTACCCCAAGAACGACAGGGCTACTGAAGCTTTCTTT.

In its sample, this clonotype is medium-sized. The rearrangement links TRBV30 to TRBJ1-2; possibly TRBD1 for D (5 bases). Per the germline V gene, CDR1 is GTSNPN and CDR2 is SVGIG (reference sequence). V gave up 2 bases and J gave up 2 bases, with 27 bases separating them. The CDR3 spans 19 residues. CDR3 sequence: CAWSKGRESGWRWNYGYTF. DNA of the CDR3: TGTGCCTGGAGTAAGGGGCGGGAGTCAGGGTGGCGGTGGAACTATGGCTACACCTTC.

This clonotype was detected ten times or more. This chain uses TRBV4-1 with TRBJ2-5; 7 nucleotides agree with TRBD1. CDR3 length: 13 amino acids. CDR1 MGHRA and CDR2 YSYEKL come from the germline V gene. The J segment lost 11 bases and the V segment lost 2 bases, leaving 8 bases of the junction unmatched. CDR3 DNA: TGCGCCAGCAGCCAACTTCTGACAGGGCAACAGTACTTC. Protein: CASSQLLTGQQYF.

Many counts were recorded for this clonotype. The V call is TRBV12-3 or TRBV12-4, the J call TRBJ2-7, with 9 bases fitting TRBD1. The CDR3 spans 12 residues. With V trimmed by 6 bases and J by 6 bases, 3 bases remained unmatched. CDR3 sequence reads: CASSRQGGEQYF. In DNA form, the CDR3 reads TGTGCCAGCAGCCGACAGGGGGGCGAGCAGTACTTC.

On this clonotype itself: A much larger clone differs by one base, so this may be a read error. The genes are TRBV6-9 and TRBJ2-2; 7 bases agree with TRBD1. Germline loops: CDR1 MNHGY, CDR2 SVAAGI. The CDR3 runs to 14 residues. DNA for the CDR3: TGTGCCAGCGGTTACTCACAGGGGATCGGGGAGCTGTTTTTT. Its protein product is CASGYSQGIGELFF.

This clonotype has at least ten counts. The junction departs from germline at one end; a sequencing error may be responsible. V usage is TRBV7-2 and J usage is TRBJ2-7; a possible D gene is TRBD1 (5 bases). This CDR3 has 14 amino acids. The V gene's germline CDR1 is SGHTA and CDR2 FQGNSA. The CDR3 loop is CASNLVLGRYEQYF. CDR3 sequence (DNA): TGTGCCAGCAACTTAGTGCTGGGGCGGTACGAGCAGTACTTC. Combining the CDR3 with reference TRBV7-2 and TRBJ2-7 gives the whole variable domain GAGVSQSPSNKVTEKGKDVELRCDPISGHTALYWYRQSLGQGLEFLIYFQGNSAPDKSGLPSDRFSAERTGGSVSTLTIQRTQQEDSAVYLCASNLVLGRYEQYFGPGTRLTVT.

This clonotype was seen repeatedly, ten times or more. This chain uses TRBV2 with TRBJ2-2; 9 bases are a match to TRBD2. Per the germline V gene, CDR1 is SNHLY and CDR2 is FYNNEI. Unmatched junction bases numbered 4, after V lost 4 bases and J lost 4 bases. The CDR3 consists of 15 residues. CDR3 nucleotide sequence: TGTGCCAGCAGTGGGACTAGCGCCCTCACCGGGGAGCTGTTTTTT. It translates to CASSGTSALTGELFF. Drawing the rest from reference TRBV2 and TRBJ2-2, the complete variable domain is EPEVTQTPSHQVTQMGQEVILRCVPISNHLYFYWYRQILGQKVEFLVSFYNNEISEKSEIFDDQFSVERPDGSNFTLKIRSTKLEDSAMYFCASSGTSALTGELFFGEGSRLTVL.

With regard to this clonotype: Mismatch with germline at one junction end may stem from a read error. The rearrangement links TRBV27 to TRBJ2-7; no definite D call. This CDR3 spans 13 amino acids. In germline, CDR1 is MNHEY, CDR2 SMNVEV (reference sequence). The CDR3 DNA reads as TGTGCCAGCAGGTTATCCGGCTCCTACGAGCAGTACTTC. Its protein is CASRLSGSYEQYF.

This clonotype was counted at least ten times. The rearrangement links TRBV5-6 to TRBJ1-5, with D perhaps matching TRBD1 (6 bases). The CDR3 runs 15 residues. CDR1 and CDR2 (germline): SGHDT, YYEEEE. The V end was cut by 3 bases, the J end by 3 bases, with 13 bases between. The CDR3 is CASSWGGGVNQPQHF. The CDR3 region has the DNA TGTGCCAGCAGCTGGGGAGGGGGGGTCAATCAGCCCCAGCATTTT.

The chain has TRBV6-1 and TRBJ2-2; a weak D match, TRBD1 (5 bases). CDR1 MNHNS and CDR2 SASEGT come from the germline V gene. With 6 bases removed from V and 1 base from J, the gap between germline ends came to 18 bases. The CDR3 is 17 residues long. For the CDR3, the DNA is TGTGCCAGCAGGACAGACAGCAAGAGGATGAACACCGGGGAGCTGTTTTTT. As protein: CASRTDSKRMNTGELFF.

Points on this clonotype: This sequence is one base from a far larger clone and is likely a read error. CDR3 in DNA: TGTGCCAGCAGTTATTCAACGGGGAATGAGCAGTACTTC. It is translated as CASSYSTGNEQYF. The rearrangement uses TRBV6-9 and TRBJ2-7; weak D call: TRBD2 (5 bases). The CDR3 is 13 amino acids. Germline values: CDR1 MNHGY, CDR2 SVAAGI. V was trimmed by 0 bases and J by 7 bases, leaving 10 bases between them.

In its sample, this clonotype was seen many times. This rearrangement joins TRBV24-1 to TRBJ2-3, with D hard to call. The CDR3 length is 12 residues. Trimming left V 5 bases short and J 3 bases short, with 5 bases between. Germline V gene lookup returns CDR1 KGHDR and CDR2 SFDVKD. The DNA of the CDR3 is TGTGCCACCAGTGGGCATACAGATACGCAGTATTTT. This sequence encodes CATSGHTDTQYF.

This clonotype has at least ten counts. This chain joins TRBV7-3 and TRBJ2-1; 8 nucleotides line up with TRBD2. The CDR3 contains 16 residues. The ends lost 2 bases at V and 0 bases at J; junction bases unmatched: 3. In germline, CDR1 is SGHTA, CDR2 FQGTGA. The CDR3 reads CASSLPGTSSYNEQFF. As DNA, the CDR3 is TGTGCCAGCAGCTTACCGGGGACTAGCTCCTACAATGAGCAGTTCTTC.

This clonotype was seen many times. The chain combines TRBV19 with TRBJ2-2; D is ambiguous. V was cut by 1 base and J by 0 bases, with 6 bases left in between. CDR1 and CDR2 (germline): LNHDA, SQIVND (reference sequence). The CDR3 consists of 15 residues. The CDR3 loop reads CASSIASTNTGELFF. CDR3 nucleotides: TGTGCCAGTAGTATAGCGTCCACGAACACCGGGGAGCTGTTTTTT. The full variable domain, with the rest looked up from reference TRBV19 and TRBJ2-2, is DGGITQSPKYLFRKEGQNVTLSCEQNLNHDAMYWYRQDPGQGLRLIYYSQIVNDFQKGDIAEGYSVSREKKESFPLTVTSAQKNPTAFYLCASSIASTNTGELFFGEGSRLTVL.

This clonotype has ten or more counts. This sequence joins TRBV6-2 or TRBV6-3 and TRBJ2-5; no clear D gene. CDR1 and CDR2 from the germline V gene are MNHEY and SVGEGT. CDR3 length equals 12 residues. V lost 0 bases, J lost 7 bases, and 6 bases lay in between. CDR3 amino acids: CASSYSAGTQYF. The CDR3 DNA sequence: TGTGCCAGCAGTTACTCGGCTGGGACCCAGTACTTC.

The sample holds many counts of this clonotype. The CDR3, as DNA: TGTGCCAGCAGTATTCACAGGGGAGGAGGCACTGAAGCTTTCTTT. This encodes CASSIHRGGGTEAFF. V and J are TRBV12-3 or TRBV12-4 and TRBJ1-1; 7 nucleotides match TRBD1. The CDR3 loop spans 15 amino acids. V dropped 5 bases and J dropped 4; count of bases not matched to a gene: 10.

In the case of this clonotype: With a much larger clone just one base away, this may be a read error. The chain uses TRBV18 and TRBJ2-2, with 11 bases fitting TRBD1. The CDR3 totals 15 residues. The germline gives CDR1 KGHSH, CDR2 LQKENI. The CDR3 coding sequence is TGTGCCAGCTCACCTCTTGGACAGGGGGCCGGGGGGCTGTTTTTT. This encodes CASSPLGQGAGGLFF.

In its sample, this clonotype is medium-sized. The chain recombines TRBV11-2 with TRBJ1-1; D is undetermined. V lost 0 bases and J 1 base, leaving 12 bases between the germline ends. CDR1 and CDR2 (germline): SGHAT, FQNNGV. The CDR3 sequence is 16 residues long. CDR3 protein: CASSLDFGVRNTEAFF. CDR3 bases: TGTGCCAGCAGCTTAGATTTTGGGGTAAGGAACACTGAAGCTTTCTTT.

This clonotype counts as medium-sized. V is TRBV5-1 and J is TRBJ2-3, with D unclear. The CDR3 has 19 residues. CDR1 is SGHRS and CDR2 is YFSETQ in the germline V gene. Trimming shortened V by 7 bases and J by 0 bases, and 27 bases separated the two germline ends. The CDR3 DNA reads as TGCGCCAGCCGTCACCAGCGTGTCCGACTCCACAAAAGCACAGATACGCAGTATTTT. Translating gives CASRHQRVRLHKSTDTQYF.